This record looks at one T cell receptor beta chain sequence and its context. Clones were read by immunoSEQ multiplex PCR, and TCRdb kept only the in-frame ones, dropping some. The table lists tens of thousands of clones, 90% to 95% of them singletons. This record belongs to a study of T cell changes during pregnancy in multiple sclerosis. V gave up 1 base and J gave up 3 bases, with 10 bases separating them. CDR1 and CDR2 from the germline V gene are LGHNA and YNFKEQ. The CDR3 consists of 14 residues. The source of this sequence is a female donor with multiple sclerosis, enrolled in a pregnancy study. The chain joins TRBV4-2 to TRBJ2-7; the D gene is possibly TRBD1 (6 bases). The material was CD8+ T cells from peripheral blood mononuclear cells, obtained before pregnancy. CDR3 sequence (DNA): TGTGCCAGCAGCCAAGGGCCAGGGGTCTACGAGCAGTACTTC. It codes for CASSQGPGVYEQYF.